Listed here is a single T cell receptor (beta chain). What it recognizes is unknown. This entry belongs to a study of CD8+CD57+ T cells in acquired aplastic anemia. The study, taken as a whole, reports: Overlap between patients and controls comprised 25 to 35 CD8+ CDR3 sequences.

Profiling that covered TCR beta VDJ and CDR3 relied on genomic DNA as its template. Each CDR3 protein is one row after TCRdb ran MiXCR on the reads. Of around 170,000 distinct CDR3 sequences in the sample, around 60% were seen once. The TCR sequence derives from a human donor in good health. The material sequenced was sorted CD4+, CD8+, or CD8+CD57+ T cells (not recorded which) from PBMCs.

CDR3 coding DNA: TGTGCCAGCAGCGTAGGAGGGCAGGGGGATCTCTACGAGCAGTACTTC. Its protein product is CASSVGGQGDLYEQYF. The gene calls are TRBV2 and TRBJ2-7; D is perhaps TRBD1 (7 bases). The CDR3 loop spans 16 amino acids. The germline V gene encodes CDR1 SNHLY and CDR2 FYNNEI. V lost 6 bases and J 3 bases, leaving 21 bases between the germline ends.